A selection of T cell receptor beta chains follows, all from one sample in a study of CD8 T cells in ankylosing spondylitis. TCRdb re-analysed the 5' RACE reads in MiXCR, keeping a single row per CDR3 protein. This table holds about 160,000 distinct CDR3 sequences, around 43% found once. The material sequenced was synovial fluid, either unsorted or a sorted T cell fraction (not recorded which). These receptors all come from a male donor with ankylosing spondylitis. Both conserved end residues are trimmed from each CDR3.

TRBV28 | ASSPGGDYEQY
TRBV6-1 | ASSRTGTGGDQPQH
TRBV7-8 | ASSRDKWRGYNEQF
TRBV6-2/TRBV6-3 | ASSYGGPDGPAGIQY
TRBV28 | ASSLWGLSDTGELF
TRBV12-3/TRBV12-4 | ASSLYYLAGVTYNEQF
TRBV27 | ASSLGTAGATGELF
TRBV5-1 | ASSPGGVRDTQY
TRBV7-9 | ASSRVGAAVY
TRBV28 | ASSLLTGGSHYEQY
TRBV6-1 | ASSRLGPENEKLF
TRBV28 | ASSLVASGTTYEQY
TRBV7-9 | ASSLRRDKSSGNTIY
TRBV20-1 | SASYGPSSYNEQF
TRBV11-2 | ASINRDSTTLKYYNEQF
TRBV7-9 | ASSFTAGGNQPQH